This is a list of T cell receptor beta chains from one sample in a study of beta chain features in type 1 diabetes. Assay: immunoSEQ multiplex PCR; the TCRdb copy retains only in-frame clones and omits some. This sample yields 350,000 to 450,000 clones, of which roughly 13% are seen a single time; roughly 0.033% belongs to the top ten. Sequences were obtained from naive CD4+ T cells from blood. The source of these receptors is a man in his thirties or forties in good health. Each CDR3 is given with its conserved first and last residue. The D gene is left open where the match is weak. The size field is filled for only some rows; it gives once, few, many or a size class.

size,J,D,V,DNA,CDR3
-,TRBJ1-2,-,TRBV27,TGTGCCAGTTCGTCGGGGGACGGAAGAATTAAAAACTATGGCTACACCTTC,CASSSGDGRIKNYGYTF
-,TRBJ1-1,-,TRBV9,TGTGCCAGCAGCGTAGGTTCAGGGAGGACTGAAGCTTTCTTT,CASSVGSGRTEAFF
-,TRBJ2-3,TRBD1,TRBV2,TGTGCCAGCAGGGACAGGTCATCCCAATCCGATACGCAGTATTTT,CASRDRSSQSDTQYF
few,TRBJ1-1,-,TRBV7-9,TGTGCCAGCAGCCCAAGTCCGGCAACGAACACTGAAGCTTTCTTT,CASSPSPATNTEAFF
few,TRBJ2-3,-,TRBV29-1,TGCAGCGGGAGAATGTGGAGGGAGAGTAGCACAGATACGCAGTATTTT,CSGRMWRESSTDTQYF
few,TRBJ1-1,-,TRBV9,TGTGCCAGCAGCGTAGGGGCGAGGAACACTGAAGCTTTCTTT,CASSVGARNTEAFF
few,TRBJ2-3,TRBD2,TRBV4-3,TGCGCCAGCAGCCGCAAGACTAGCCTGAATGGAGATACGCAGTATTTT,CASSRKTSLNGDTQYF
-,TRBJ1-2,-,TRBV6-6,TGTGCCAGCAGTATACGGCGTGGAGAGAGCTATGGCTACACCTTC,CASSIRRGESYGYTF
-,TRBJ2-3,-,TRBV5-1,TGCGCCAGCAGCGGCAACAGGGCCGGCACAGATACGCAGTATTTT,CASSGNRAGTDTQYF
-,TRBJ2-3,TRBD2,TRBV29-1,TGCAGCGTTGAGAGGCGGGAGGGATCGGCCGATACGCAGTATTTT,CSVERREGSADTQYF
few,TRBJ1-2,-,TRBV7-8,TGTGCCAGCAGCTGGGGGGTGGATGGCTACACCTTC,CASSWGVDGYTF
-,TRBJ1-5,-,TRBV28,TGTGCCAGCAGTCGATCCGGACAGCGCAATCAGCCCCAGCATTTT,CASSRSGQRNQPQHF
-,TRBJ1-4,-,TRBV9,TGTGCCAGCAGCGGGGGGAGTTCCGAAAAACTGTTTTTT,CASSGGSSEKLFF
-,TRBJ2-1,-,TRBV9,TGTGCCAGCAGCGTTGGCAGCTTGGGCAATGAGCAGTTCTTC,CASSVGSLGNEQFF
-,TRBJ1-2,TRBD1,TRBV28,TGTGCCAGCAGGTACAGGGGAGCTAACTATGGCTACACCTTC,CASRYRGANYGYTF
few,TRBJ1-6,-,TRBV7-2,TGTGCCAGCAGCTTAGACAGGGCTTATAATTCACCCCTCCACTTT,CASSLDRAYNSPLHF
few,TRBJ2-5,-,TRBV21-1,TGTGCCAACAAGGGGCAGGAGCAAGAGACCCAGTACTTC,CANKGQEQETQYF
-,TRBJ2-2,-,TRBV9,TGTGCCAGCAGCGTAGTTGGGGAACCCGGGGAGCTGTTTTTT,CASSVVGEPGELFF